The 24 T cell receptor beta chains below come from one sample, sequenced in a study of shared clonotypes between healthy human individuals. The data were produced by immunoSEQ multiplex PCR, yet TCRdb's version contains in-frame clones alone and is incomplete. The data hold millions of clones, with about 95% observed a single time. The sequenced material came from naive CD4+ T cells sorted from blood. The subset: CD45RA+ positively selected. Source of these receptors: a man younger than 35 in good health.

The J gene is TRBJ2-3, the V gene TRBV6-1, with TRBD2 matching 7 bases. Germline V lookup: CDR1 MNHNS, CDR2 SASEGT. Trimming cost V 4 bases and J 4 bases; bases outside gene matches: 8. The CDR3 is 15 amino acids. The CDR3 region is CASSGGDYPPDTQYF. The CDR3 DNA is TGTGCCAGCAGTGGTGGGGACTATCCCCCAGATACGCAGTATTTT.

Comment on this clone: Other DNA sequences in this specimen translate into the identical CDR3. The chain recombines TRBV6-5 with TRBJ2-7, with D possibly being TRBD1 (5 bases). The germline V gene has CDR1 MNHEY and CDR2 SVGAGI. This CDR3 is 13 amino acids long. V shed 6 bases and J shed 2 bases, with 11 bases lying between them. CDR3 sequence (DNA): TGTGCCAGCAGCCAGGGCCCAACCTACGAGCAGTACTTC. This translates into CASSQGPTYEQYF.

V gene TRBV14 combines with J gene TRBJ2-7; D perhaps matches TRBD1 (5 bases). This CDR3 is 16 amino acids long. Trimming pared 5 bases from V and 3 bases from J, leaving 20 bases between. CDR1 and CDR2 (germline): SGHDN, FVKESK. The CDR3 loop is CASSDQGLGPDYEQYF. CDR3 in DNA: TGTGCCAGCAGCGACCAGGGTCTGGGGCCCGACTACGAGCAGTACTTC.

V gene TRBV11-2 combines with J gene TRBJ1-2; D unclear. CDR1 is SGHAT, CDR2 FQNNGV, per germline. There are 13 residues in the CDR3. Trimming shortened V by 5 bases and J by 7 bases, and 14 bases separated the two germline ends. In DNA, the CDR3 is TGTGCCAGCAGCCTTTCTACCCCCGGTGGCTACACCTTC. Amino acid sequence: CASSLSTPGGYTF.

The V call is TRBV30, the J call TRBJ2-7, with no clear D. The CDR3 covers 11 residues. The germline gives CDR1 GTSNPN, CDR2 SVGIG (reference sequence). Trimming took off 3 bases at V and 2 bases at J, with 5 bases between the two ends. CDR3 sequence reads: CAWRSPYEQYF. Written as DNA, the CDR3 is TGTGCCTGGAGAAGCCCCTACGAGCAGTACTTC.

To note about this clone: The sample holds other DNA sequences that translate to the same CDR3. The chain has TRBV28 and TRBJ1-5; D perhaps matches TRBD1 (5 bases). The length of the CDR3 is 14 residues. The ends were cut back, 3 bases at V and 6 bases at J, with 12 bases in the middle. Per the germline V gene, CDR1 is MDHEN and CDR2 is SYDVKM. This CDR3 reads CASSFAGGGQPQHF. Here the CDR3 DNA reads TGTGCCAGCAGTTTTGCCGGGGGTGGTCAGCCCCAGCATTTT.

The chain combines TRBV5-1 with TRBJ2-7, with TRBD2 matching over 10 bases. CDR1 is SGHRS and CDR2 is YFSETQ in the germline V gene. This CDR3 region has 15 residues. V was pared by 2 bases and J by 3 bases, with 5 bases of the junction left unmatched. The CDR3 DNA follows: TGCGCCAGCAGCTTCATAGCGGGGGGCAACTACGAGCAGTACTTC. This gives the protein CASSFIAGGNYEQYF.

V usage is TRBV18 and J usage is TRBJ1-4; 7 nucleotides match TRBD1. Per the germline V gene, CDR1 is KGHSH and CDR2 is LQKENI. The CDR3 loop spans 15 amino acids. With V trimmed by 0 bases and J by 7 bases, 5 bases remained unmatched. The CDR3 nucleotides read TGTGCCAGCTCACCACCGACAGGGATGCGTGAAAAACTGTTTTTT. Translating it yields CASSPPTGMREKLFF.

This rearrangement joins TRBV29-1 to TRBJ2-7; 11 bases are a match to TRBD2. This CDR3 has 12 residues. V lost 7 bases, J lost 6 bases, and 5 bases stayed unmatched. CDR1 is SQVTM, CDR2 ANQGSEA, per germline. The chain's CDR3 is CSAGTSGGEQYF. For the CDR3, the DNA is TGCAGCGCCGGGACTAGCGGAGGCGAGCAGTACTTC.

CDR3 region: CASSRSGRDETQYF. CDR3 sequence (DNA): TGTGCCAGCAGCCGTTCGGGACGTGATGAGACCCAGTACTTC. The rearrangement joins TRBV5-4 to TRBJ2-5; D might be TRBD1 or TRBD2, each matching 5 bases. V lost 4 bases and J lost 5, with 15 bases in between. In germline, CDR1 is SGHNT, CDR2 YYREEE (reference sequence). The CDR3 spans 14 residues.

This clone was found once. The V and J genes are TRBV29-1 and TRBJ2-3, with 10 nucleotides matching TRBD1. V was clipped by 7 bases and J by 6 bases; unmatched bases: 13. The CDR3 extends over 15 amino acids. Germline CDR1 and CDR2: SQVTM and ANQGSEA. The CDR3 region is CSAAPVGQGLDTQYF. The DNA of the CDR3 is TGCAGCGCCGCTCCCGTGGGACAGGGGTTGGATACGCAGTATTTT.

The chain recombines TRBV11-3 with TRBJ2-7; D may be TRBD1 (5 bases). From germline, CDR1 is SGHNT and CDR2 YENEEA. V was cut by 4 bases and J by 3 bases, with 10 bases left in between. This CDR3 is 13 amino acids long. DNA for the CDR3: TGTGCCAGCAGCTCCCTCGACAGCTACGAGCAGTACTTC. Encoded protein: CASSSLDSYEQYF.

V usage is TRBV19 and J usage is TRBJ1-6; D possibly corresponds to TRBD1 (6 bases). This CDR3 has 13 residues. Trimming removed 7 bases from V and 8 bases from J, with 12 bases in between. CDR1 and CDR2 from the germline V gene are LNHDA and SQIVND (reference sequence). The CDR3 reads CASKYREDSPLHF. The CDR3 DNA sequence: TGTGCCAGTAAATACAGGGAAGATTCACCCCTCCACTTT.

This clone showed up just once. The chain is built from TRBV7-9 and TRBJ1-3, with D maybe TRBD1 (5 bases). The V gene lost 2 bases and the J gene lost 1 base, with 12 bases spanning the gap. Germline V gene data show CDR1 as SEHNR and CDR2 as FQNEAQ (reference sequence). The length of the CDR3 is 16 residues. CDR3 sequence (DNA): TGTGCCAGCAGCTTATGGGGGACGGCTTCTGGAAACACCATATATTTT. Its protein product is CASSLWGTASGNTIYF.

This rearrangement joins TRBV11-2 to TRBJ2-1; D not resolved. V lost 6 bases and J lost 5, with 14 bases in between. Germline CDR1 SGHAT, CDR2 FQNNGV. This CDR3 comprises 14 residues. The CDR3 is CASSVTTVNNEQFF. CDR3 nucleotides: TGTGCCAGCAGTGTTACGACTGTAAACAATGAGCAGTTCTTC. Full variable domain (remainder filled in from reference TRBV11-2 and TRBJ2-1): EAGVAQSPRYKIIEKRQSVAFWCNPISGHATLYWYQQILGQGPKLLIQFQNNGVVDDSQLPKDRFSAERLKGVDSTLKIQPAKLEDSAVYLCASSVTTVNNEQFFGPGTRLTVL.

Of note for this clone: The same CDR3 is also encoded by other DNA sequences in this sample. The DNA for the CDR3 is TGTGCCAGCAGCCCTCTAGCGGGGGGCCAAGAGACCCAGTACTTC. Its translation: CASSPLAGGQETQYF. The chain carries TRBV4-2 and TRBJ2-5; 11 bases align to TRBD2. Trimming took 4 bases from V and 1 from J; bases not matched to a gene: 2. Germline CDR1 and CDR2: LGHNA and YNFKEQ. The CDR3 sequence is 15 residues long.

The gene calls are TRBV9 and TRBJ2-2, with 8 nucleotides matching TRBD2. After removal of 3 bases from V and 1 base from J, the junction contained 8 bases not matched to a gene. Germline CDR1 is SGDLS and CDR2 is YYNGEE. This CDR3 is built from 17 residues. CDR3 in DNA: TGTGCCAGCAGCGCCAGAGCGGGGGCCGAGAACACCGGGGAGCTGTTTTTT. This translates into CASSARAGAENTGELFF.

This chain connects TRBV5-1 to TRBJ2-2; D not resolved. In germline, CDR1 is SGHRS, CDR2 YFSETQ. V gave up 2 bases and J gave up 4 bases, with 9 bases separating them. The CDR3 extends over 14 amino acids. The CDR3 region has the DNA TGCGCCAGCAGCTTCCCCATGGCCACCGGGGAGCTGTTTTTT. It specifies CASSFPMATGELFF.

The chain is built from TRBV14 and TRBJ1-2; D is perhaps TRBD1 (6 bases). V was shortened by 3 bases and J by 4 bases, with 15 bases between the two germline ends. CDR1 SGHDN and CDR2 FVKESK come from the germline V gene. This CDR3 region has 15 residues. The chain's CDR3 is CASSQTLGQSYGYTF. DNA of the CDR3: TGTGCCAGCAGCCAGACACTCGGACAGAGCTATGGCTACACCTTC.

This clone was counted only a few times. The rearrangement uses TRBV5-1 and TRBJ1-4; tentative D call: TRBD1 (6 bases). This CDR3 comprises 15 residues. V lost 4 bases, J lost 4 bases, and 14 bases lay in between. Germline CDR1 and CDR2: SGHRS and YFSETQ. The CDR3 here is CASSRETGLNEKLFF. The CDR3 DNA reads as TGCGCCAGCAGCCGGGAGACAGGCCTTAATGAAAAACTGTTTTTT.

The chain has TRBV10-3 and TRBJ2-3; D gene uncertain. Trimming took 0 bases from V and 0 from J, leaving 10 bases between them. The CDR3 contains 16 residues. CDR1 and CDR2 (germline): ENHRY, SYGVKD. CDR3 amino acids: CAISESYKSSTDTQYF. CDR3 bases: TGTGCCATCAGTGAGTCGTATAAGTCTAGCACAGATACGCAGTATTTT.

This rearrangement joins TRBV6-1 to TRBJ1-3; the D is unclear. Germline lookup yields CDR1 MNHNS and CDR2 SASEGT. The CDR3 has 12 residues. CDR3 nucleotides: TGTGCTACCCTAGGCTCTGGAAACACCATATATTTT. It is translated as CATLGSGNTIYF.

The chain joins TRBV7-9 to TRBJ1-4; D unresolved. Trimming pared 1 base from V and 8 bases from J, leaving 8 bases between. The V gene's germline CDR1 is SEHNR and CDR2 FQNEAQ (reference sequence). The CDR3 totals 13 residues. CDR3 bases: TGTGCCAGCAGCTTAGGGTCGCGGGAAAAACTGTTTTTT. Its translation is CASSLGSREKLFF.

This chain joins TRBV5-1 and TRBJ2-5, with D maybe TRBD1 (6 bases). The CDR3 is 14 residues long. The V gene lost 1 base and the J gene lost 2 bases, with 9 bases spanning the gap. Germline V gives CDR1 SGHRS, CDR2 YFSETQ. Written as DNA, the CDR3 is TGCGCCAGCAGCTTGTTTGGACAGCAAGAGACCCAGTACTTC. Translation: CASSLFGQQETQYF.